This T cell receptor beta chain was recovered during a study of T cells after yellow fever vaccination. Study results and limitations: A secondary response was less intense yet reached its peak sooner, at day 5 versus 15.

V lost 0 bases and J 0 bases, leaving 6 bases between the germline ends. Germline-derived CDR1 and CDR2 are LNHNV and YYDKDF (reference sequence). CDR3 length: 15 amino acids. A single record per CDR3 protein comes from TCRdb applying MiXCR to the 5' RACE reads. Counted here are about 140,000 distinct CDR3 sequences, 5% to 7.5% occurring once; the ten biggest clones make up approximately 0.64%. This clonotype was seen repeatedly, ten times or more. Its antigen is not identified. This clonotype was obtained from a man aged 30 to 39 who received the YFV17D yellow fever vaccine. The starting material was CD4+ T cells sorted from PBMCs, obtained 10 days after the yellow fever booster vaccination. The chain joins TRBV15 to TRBJ2-4; D unresolved. As DNA, the CDR3 is TGTGCCACCAGCAGAGAGGGGATAGCCAAAAACATTCAGTACTTC. Its translation is CATSREGIAKNIQYF.